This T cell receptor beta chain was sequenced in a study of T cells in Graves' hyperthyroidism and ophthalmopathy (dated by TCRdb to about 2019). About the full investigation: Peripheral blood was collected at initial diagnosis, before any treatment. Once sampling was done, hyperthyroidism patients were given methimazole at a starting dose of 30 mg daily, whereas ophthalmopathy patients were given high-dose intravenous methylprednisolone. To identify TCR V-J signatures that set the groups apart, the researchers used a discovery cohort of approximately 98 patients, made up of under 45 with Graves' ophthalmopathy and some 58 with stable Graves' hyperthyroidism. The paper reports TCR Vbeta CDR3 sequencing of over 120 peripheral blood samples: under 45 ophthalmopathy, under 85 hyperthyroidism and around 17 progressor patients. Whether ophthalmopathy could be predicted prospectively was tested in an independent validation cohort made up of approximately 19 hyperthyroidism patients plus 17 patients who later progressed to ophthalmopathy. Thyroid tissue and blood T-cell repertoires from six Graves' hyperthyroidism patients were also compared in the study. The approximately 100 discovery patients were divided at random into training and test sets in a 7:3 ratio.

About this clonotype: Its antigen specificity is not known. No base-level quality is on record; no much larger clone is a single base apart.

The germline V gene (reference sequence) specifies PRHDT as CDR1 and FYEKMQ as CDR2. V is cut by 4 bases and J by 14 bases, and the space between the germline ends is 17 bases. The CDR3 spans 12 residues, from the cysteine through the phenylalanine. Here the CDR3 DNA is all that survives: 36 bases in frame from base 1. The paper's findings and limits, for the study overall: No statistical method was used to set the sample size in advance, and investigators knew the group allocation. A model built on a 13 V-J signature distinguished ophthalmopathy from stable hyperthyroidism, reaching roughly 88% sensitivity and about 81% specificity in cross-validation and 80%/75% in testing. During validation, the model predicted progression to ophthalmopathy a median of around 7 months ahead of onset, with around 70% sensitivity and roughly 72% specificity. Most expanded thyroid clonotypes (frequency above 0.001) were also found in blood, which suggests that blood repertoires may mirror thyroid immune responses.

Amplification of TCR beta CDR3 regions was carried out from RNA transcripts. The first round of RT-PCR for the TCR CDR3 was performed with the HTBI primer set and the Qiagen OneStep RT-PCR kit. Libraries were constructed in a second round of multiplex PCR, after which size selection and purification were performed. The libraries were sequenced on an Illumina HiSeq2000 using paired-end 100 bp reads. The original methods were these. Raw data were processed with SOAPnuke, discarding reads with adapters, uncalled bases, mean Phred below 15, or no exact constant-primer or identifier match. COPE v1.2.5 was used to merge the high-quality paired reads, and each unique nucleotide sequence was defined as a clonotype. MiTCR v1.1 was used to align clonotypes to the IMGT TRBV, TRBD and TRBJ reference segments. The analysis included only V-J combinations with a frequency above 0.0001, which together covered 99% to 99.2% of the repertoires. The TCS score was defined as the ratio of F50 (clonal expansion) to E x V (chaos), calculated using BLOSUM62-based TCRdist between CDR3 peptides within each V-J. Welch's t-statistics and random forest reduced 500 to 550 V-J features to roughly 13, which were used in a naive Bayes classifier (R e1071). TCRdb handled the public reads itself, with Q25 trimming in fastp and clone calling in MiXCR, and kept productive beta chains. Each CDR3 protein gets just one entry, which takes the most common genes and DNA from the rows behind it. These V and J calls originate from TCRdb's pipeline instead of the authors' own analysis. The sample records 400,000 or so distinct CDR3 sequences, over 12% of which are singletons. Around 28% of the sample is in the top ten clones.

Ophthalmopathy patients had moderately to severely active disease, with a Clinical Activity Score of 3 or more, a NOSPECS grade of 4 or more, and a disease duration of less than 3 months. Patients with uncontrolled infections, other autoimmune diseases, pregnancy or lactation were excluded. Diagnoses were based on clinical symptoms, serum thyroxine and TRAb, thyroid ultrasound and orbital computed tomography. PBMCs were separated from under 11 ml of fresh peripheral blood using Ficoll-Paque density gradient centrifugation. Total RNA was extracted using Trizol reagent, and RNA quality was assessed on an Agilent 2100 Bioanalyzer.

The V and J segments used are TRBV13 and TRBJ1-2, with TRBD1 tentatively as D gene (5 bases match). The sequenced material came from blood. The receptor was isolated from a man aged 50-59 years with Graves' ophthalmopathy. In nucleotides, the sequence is TGTGCCAGCAGCTCCTGGGGGACCCCCGGGACCTTC. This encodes CASSSWGTPGTF.